These T cell receptor beta chains were read from a single sample in a study of CD8+CD57+ T cells in acquired aplastic anemia. A single record per CDR3 protein comes from TCRdb applying MiXCR to the reads. Among 400,000 to 450,000 distinct CDR3 sequences listed, about 70% were seen once. The specimen sequenced was sorted CD4+, CD8+, or CD8+CD57+ T cells (not recorded which) from PBMCs. The receptor source for this set is a human donor in good health, serving as a control. Both conserved end residues are part of each CDR3. A D gene is named only where the DNA matches it firmly. Not every row has a clone size; where given, it reads once, few, many or a size class.

>TRBD1|-|TRBJ2-1|TRBV11-1
CASSLRVAGQGNDEQFF
TGTGCCAGCAGCTTGCGAGTGGCCGGACAGGGGAACGATGAGCAGTTCTTC
>TRBD1|few|TRBJ1-2|TRBV5-6
CASSPLLGQGNYGYTF
TGTGCCAGCAGCCCACTTTTAGGACAGGGCAACTATGGCTACACCTTC
>TRBD2|many|TRBJ2-3|TRBV7-9
CASSLLAGGRDTQYF
TGTGCCAGCAGTTTACTAGCGGGGGGAAGAGATACGCAGTATTTT
>-|many|TRBJ1-2|TRBV3-1
CASSQDRGAGGYTF
TGTGCCAGCAGCCAAGACCGGGGCGCAGGTGGCTACACCTTC
>-|-|TRBJ2-7|TRBV11-3
CASSRDRGSGGAYEQYF
TGTGCCAGCAGCCGGGACAGGGGCAGCGGGGGGGCCTACGAGCAGTACTTC
>-|many|TRBJ2-1|TRBV5-1
CASSLVRSPYNEQFF
TGCGCCAGCAGCTTGGTGAGGAGCCCCTACAATGAGCAGTTCTTC
>-|-|TRBJ2-1|TRBV7-2
CASSSAGGPGGQFF
TGTGCCAGCAGCTCCGCCGGCGGGCCCGGTGGGCAGTTCTTC
>TRBD2|-|TRBJ2-1|TRBV15
CATSRNAGGQNNEQFF
TGTGCCACCAGCAGAAACGCGGGAGGACAGAACAATGAGCAGTTCTTC
>TRBD1|-|TRBJ2-1|TRBV12-3/TRBV12-4
CASSLMSWDREQFF
TGTGCCAGCAGTTTAATGTCCTGGGACAGGGAGCAGTTCTTC
>-|-|TRBJ1-5|TRBV5-1
CASSLESTSYQHF
TGCGCCAGCAGCTTGGAATCAACTAGCTACCAGCATTTT
>-|-|TRBJ1-5|TRBV7-2
CASSAPHGDQTQDF
TGTGCCAGCAGCGCACCACACGGGGATCAGACCCAGGATTTT
>-|-|TRBJ1-2|TRBV18
CASSPQQGGYTF
TGTGCCAGCTCACCTCAACAGGGAGGCTACACCTTC
>-|many|TRBJ2-7|TRBV7-9
CASSQALYEQYF
TGTGCCAGCAGCCAGGCCCTCTACGAGCAGTACTTC
>-|-|TRBJ2-7|TRBV20-1
CGAREGYEQYF
TGCGGTGCTAGAGAGGGATACGAGCAGTACTTC
>TRBD1|many|TRBJ1-6|TRBV19
CASSNDRALHF
TGTGCCAGTAGTAACGACAGGGCCCTCCACTTT
>TRBD1|once|TRBJ2-2|TRBV5-1
CASSKNEGAALFF
TGCGCCAGCAGCAAAAATGAGGGGGCGGCGCTGTTTTTT
>-|-|TRBJ2-1|TRBV7-2
CASSIAVDNEELF
TGTGCCAGCAGTATAGCCGTCGACAATGAGGAGTTGTTC
>-|-|TRBJ2-7|TRBV19
CASSRGRRATNTEAYF
TGTGCCAGTAGTCGCGGGCGGAGGGCAACGAACACCGAAGCTTACTTC
>-|many|TRBJ2-2|TRBV6-6
CASSSDSRELFF
TGTGCCAGCAGTAGCGACAGCAGGGAGCTGTTTTTT
>TRBD1|many|TRBJ1-1|TRBV20-1
CSAVKDRGVTEAFF
TGCAGTGCTGTAAAAGACAGGGGTGTAACTGAAGCTTTCTTT
>-|many|TRBJ2-1|TRBV6-6
CASSSNRYNEQFF
TGTGCCAGCAGTTCTAACCGGTACAATGAGCAGTTCTTC
>-|-|TRBJ2-7|TRBV7-2
CASSLLLGSWYEQYF
TGTGCCAGCAGCTTGCTCTTAGGTAGCTGGTACGAGCAGTACTTC
>TRBD1|many|TRBJ1-2|TRBV5-8
CASSAGTGGFNYGYTF
TGTGCCAGCAGCGCCGGGACAGGGGGTTTTAACTATGGCTACACCTTC
>-|many|TRBJ2-7|TRBV11-2
CASSPTGGQDYHSYEQYF
TGTGCCAGCAGTCCAACGGGTGGGCAGGACTACCACTCCTACGAGCAGTACTTC
>-|-|TRBJ2-1|TRBV10-3
CASSAGGGFAIYNEQFF
TGTGCCAGCAGTGCAGGCGGGGGCTTCGCAATCTACAATGAGCAGTTCTTC
>TRBD2|-|TRBJ2-1|TRBV20-1
CSARDESGGVEEQFF
TGCAGTGCTAGAGATGAGTCGGGAGGGGTGGAGGAGCAGTTCTTC
>TRBD2|many|TRBJ2-3|TRBV20-1
CSAIEGTSGGADTQYF
TGCAGTGCTATAGAGGGGACTAGCGGGGGCGCAGATACGCAGTATTTT